These 17 T cell receptor beta chains came from one sample sequenced in a study of blood T cells in healthy people across ages. A J-beta primer mix and a sample-barcoded 5' primer were used in a second PCR of about 7 to 12 cycles. TCRdb itself ran the 5' RACE reads through MiXCR, one entry per CDR3 protein. The sample lists 2 million or so distinct CDR3 sequences, about 50% occurring once. The sequencing input was blood. All receptors derive from a woman aged 35 to 49 in good health.

The genes are TRBV20-1 and TRBJ2-1, with D unclear. This CDR3 contains 14 residues. Trimming shortened V by 3 bases and J by 1 base, and 10 bases separated the two germline ends. Germline CDR1 and CDR2: DFQATT and SNEGSKA (reference sequence). This CDR3 reads CSARGTISYNEQFF. The CDR3 nucleotides are TGCAGTGCTAGGGGCACTATTTCCTACAATGAGCAGTTCTTC.

This clonotype has more than one count but fewer than ten. This chain links TRBV6-6 with TRBJ2-5; perhaps TRBD2 as D (7 bases). The J call could be wrong; TRBJ2-7 is a better fit for the DNA end. CDR3 size: 15 residues. The germline V gene has CDR1 MNHNY and CDR2 SVGAGI (reference sequence). CDR3 nucleotides: TGTGCCAGCAGTTACTTGGGGGGGGGCACATACGAGCAGTACTTC. It codes for CASSYLGGGTYEQYF.

Of note for this clonotype: This may arise from a read error, as a much more abundant clone is one base away. The V and J genes are TRBV7-8 and TRBJ2-4, with TRBD1 identical over 11 bases. The tail of the sequence fits TRBJ2-7 better, so the J call may be wrong. Per the germline V gene, CDR1 is SGHVS and CDR2 is FQNEAQ. This CDR3 is built from 13 residues. The CDR3 protein is CAGSLGTGGEQYF. CDR3 DNA: TGTGCCGGCAGCTTAGGGACAGGGGGCGAGCAGTACTTC.

A note on this clonotype: At one boundary the junction diverges from the germline segment, which might be a read error. The V gene is TRBV6-5, the J gene TRBJ2-3; TRBD2 aligns across 11 bases. Germline lookup yields CDR1 MNHEY and CDR2 SVGAGI. The CDR3 length is 14 residues. The CDR3 loop reads CAGSFSGGANTQYF. The DNA of the CDR3 is TGTGCCGGCAGTTTTAGCGGGGGGGCGAATACGCAGTATTTT.

The chain is built from TRBV7-9 and TRBJ2-4, with a possible D match to TRBD2 (5 bases). V lost 2 bases, J lost 11 bases, and 10 bases lay in between. The CDR3 extends over 12 amino acids. Germline CDR1 is SEHNR and CDR2 is FQNEAQ (reference sequence). The CDR3 here is CASSLRGLLQYF. DNA for the CDR3: TGTGCCAGCAGCTTAAGAGGGCTTCTTCAGTACTTC.

The J gene is TRBJ2-5, the V gene TRBV27, with D hard to call. Deletions cut 5 bases from V and 1 base from J, with 8 bases between. Germline V gene lookup returns CDR1 MNHEY and CDR2 SMNVEV (reference sequence). This CDR3 spans 13 amino acids. The CDR3 nucleotides are TGTGCCAGCAGTGTATGGGCCCAAGAGACCCAGTACTTC. Protein: CASSVWAQETQYF.

This clonotype was seen only a few times. This rearrangement joins TRBV6-6 to TRBJ1-2, with D tentatively TRBD1 (6 bases). The germline CDR1 and CDR2 sequences are MNHNY and SVGAGI (reference sequence). CDR3 length: 14 amino acids. With 1 base removed from V and 8 bases from J, the gap between germline ends came to 14 bases. This CDR3 reads CASSYFGGGQGYTF. CDR3 sequence (DNA): TGTGCCAGCAGTTACTTCGGCGGGGGGCAAGGCTACACCTTC.

The CDR3 DNA sequence: TGTGCCAGCAGCCCGGAAAGGGGGAGAGATACGCAGTATTTT. As protein: CASSPERGRDTQYF. This sequence joins TRBV12-3 or TRBV12-4 and TRBJ2-3, with a weak D call TRBD1 (6 bases). The V gene lost 6 bases and the J gene lost 5 bases, with 15 bases spanning the gap. The CDR3 runs 14 residues.

The chain has TRBV7-2 and TRBJ1-6, with D hard to call. Trimming shortened V by 0 bases and J by 7 bases, and 13 bases separated the two germline ends. The length of the CDR3 is 16 residues. Germline V gene sequence: CDR1 SGHTA, CDR2 FQGNSA. The CDR3 region has the DNA TGTGCCAGCAGCTTAGCGAAGCACAGACTAAATTCACCCCTCCACTTT. It yields the protein CASSLAKHRLNSPLHF.

This clonotype was observed a handful of times. V and J are TRBV7-2 and TRBJ2-5; D gene ambiguous. Germline V CDR1 and CDR2: SGHTA, FQGNSA. CDR3 length equals 14 residues. V lost 0 bases to trimming and J lost 5 bases, with 10 bases between them. The CDR3, as DNA: TGTGCCAGCAGCTTAGCGGTAGGGTCGGAGACCCAGTACTTC. It specifies CASSLAVGSETQYF.

In this sample, this clonotype turned up a few times. This chain connects TRBV2 to TRBJ2-5; D gene ambiguous. The CDR3 length is 14 residues. CDR1 and CDR2 from the germline V gene are SNHLY and FYNNEI. Trimming cost V 2 bases and J 0 bases, with 7 bases left between them. As DNA, the CDR3 is TGTGCCAGCAGTGAACGGTCTAACCAAGAGACCCAGTACTTC. This codes for CASSERSNQETQYF.

This rearrangement joins TRBV7-9 to TRBJ1-1; D remains ambiguous. Trimming removed 1 base at V and 6 bases at J, with 9 bases between. CDR3 size: 13 residues. Germline V gives CDR1 SEHNR, CDR2 FQNEAQ (reference sequence). CDR3 in amino acids: CASSLEATSEAFF. The CDR3 DNA follows: TGTGCCAGCAGCTTAGAGGCGACATCTGAAGCTTTCTTT.

The rearrangement joins TRBV10-2 to TRBJ2-7; D might be TRBD1 or TRBD2, each matching 5 bases. Germline CDR1 reads WSHSY; CDR2 reads SAAADI. Trimming removed 0 bases from V and 3 bases from J, with 12 bases in between. The CDR3 is 15 amino acids. The CDR3 nucleotides read TGCGCCAGCAGTGAGTCGATTATGAGGGGCTACGAGCAGTACTTC. Residues: CASSESIMRGYEQYF.

The chain combines TRBV5-6 with TRBJ2-7; perhaps TRBD2 as D (5 bases). The V gene's germline CDR1 is SGHDT and CDR2 YYEEEE. V was cut by 4 bases and J by 4 bases, with 9 bases left in between. CDR3 length: 12 residues. CDR3 in DNA: TGTGCCAGCAGCAACTTAGCGTACGAGCAGTACTTC. Amino acid sequence: CASSNLAYEQYF.

This clonotype was seen a handful of times. This chain joins TRBV6-2 or TRBV6-3 and TRBJ1-2, with D perhaps matching TRBD1 (5 bases). This CDR3 spans 14 amino acids. Germline CDR1 reads MNHEY; CDR2 reads SVGEGT. V was trimmed by 0 bases and J by 4 bases, leaving 9 bases between them. Written as DNA, the CDR3 is TGTGCCAGCAGTTACTCGGGGGACTCCTATGGCTACACCTTC. Its protein is CASSYSGDSYGYTF.

This chain connects TRBV3-1 to TRBJ2-7; TRBD2 matches 7 bases. With 4 bases clipped from V and 3 bases from J, the junction kept 9 bases outside the gene matches. Germline lookup yields CDR1 LGHDT and CDR2 YNNKEL (reference sequence). The CDR3 extends over 15 amino acids. CDR3: CASSRQPGGSYEQYF. CDR3 sequence (DNA): TGTGCCAGCAGCCGACAGCCGGGGGGAAGCTACGAGCAGTACTTC.

The genes are TRBV9 and TRBJ2-5; D gene unclear. Germline V lookup: CDR1 SGDLS, CDR2 YYNGEE. The CDR3 runs to 14 residues. V dropped 3 bases and J dropped 0 bases, with 9 bases sitting between them. The CDR3 DNA reads as TGTGCCAGCAGCGCCGTGGCGGACCAAGAGACCCAGTACTTC. Translated: CASSAVADQETQYF.